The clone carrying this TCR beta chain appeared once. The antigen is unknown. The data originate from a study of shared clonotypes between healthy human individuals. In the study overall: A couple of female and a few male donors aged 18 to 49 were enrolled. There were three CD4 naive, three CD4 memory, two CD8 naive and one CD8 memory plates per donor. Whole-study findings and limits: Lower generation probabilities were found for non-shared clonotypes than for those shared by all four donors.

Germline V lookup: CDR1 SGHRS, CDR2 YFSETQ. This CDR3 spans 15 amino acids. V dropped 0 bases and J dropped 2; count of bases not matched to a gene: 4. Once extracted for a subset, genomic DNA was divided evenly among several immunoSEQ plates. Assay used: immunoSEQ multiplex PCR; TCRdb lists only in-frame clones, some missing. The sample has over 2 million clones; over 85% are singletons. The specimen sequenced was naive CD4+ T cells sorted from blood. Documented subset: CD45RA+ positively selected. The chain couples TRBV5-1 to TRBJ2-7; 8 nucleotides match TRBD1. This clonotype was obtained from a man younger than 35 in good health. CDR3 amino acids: CASSLDGTGTYEQYF. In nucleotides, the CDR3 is TGCGCCAGCAGCTTGGACGGGACAGGAACCTACGAGCAGTACTTC.